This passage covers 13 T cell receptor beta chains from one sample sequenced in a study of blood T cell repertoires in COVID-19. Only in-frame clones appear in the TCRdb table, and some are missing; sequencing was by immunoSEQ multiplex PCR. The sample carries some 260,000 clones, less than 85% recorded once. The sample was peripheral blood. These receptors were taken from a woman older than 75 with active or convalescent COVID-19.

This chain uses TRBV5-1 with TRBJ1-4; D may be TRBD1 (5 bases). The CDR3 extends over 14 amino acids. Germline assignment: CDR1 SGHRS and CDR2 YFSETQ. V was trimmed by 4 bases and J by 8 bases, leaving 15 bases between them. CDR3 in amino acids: CASSPGLSGEKLFF. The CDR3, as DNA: TGCGCCAGCAGCCCTGGCCTCTCAGGGGAAAAACTGTTTTTT.

The CDR3 DNA sequence: TGTGCCAGCTCACCCGGGACAGGGCGGGTTCAGGGTGAGCAGTTCTTC. This sequence encodes CASSPGTGRVQGEQFF. The chain links TRBV18 to TRBJ2-1; 9 bases match TRBD1. Per the germline V gene, CDR1 is KGHSH and CDR2 is LQKENI. Trimming took 3 bases from V and 9 from J; bases not matched to a gene: 12. The CDR3 totals 16 residues.

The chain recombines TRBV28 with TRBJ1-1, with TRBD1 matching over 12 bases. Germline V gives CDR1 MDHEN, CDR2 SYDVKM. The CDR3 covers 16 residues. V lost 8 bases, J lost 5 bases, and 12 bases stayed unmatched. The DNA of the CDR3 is TGTGCCAGCCTAGAGGGGACAGGGGGCCTAAGGACTGAAGCTTTCTTT. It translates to CASLEGTGGLRTEAFF.

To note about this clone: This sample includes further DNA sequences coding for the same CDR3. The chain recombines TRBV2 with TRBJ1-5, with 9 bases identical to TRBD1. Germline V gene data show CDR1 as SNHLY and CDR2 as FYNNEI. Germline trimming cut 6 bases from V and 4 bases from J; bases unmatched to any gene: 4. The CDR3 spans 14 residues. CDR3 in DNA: TGTGCCAGCAGCCGACAGGGGGGGAATCAGCCCCAGCATTTT. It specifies CASSRQGGNQPQHF.

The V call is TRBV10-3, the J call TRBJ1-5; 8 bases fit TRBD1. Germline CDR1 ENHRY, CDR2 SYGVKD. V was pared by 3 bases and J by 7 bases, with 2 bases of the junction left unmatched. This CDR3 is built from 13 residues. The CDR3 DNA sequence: TGTGCCATCAGTGAAACAGGGGGGCAGCCCCAGCATTTT. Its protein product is CAISETGGQPQHF.

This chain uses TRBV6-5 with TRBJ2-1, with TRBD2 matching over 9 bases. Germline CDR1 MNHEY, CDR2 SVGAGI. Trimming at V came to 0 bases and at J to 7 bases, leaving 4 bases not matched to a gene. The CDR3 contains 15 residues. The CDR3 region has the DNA TGTGCCAGCAGTTACTCGCGGGGGGGGGCGAATGAGCAGTTCTTC. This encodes CASSYSRGGANEQFF.

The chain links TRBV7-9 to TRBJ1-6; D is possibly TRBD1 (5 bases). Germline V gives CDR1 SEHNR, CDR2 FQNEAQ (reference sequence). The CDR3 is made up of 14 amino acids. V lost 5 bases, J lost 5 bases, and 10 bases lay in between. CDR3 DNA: TGTGCCAGCAGCAGTTCAGGGAATAATTCACCCCTCCACTTT. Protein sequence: CASSSSGNNSPLHF.

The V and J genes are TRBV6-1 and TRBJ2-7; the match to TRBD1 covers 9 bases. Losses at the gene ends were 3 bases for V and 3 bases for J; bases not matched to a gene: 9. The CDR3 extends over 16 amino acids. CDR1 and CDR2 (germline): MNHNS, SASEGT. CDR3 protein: CASSDIRGTGSYEQYF. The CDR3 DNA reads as TGTGCCAGCAGTGATATTCGGGGGACAGGGAGCTACGAGCAGTACTTC.

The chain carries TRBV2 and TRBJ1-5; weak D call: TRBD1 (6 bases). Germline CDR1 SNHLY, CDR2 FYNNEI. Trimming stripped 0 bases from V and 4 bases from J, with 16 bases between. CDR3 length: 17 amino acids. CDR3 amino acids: CASSEAFRGAINQPQHF. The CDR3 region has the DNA TGTGCCAGCAGTGAAGCATTTCGGGGGGCCATTAATCAGCCCCAGCATTTT.

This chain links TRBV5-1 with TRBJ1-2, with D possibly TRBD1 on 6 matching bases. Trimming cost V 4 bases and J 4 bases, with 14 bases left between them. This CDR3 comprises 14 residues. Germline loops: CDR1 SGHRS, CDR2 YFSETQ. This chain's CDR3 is CASSEQGTGYGYTF. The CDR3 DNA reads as TGCGCCAGCAGCGAACAGGGAACGGGCTATGGCTACACCTTC.

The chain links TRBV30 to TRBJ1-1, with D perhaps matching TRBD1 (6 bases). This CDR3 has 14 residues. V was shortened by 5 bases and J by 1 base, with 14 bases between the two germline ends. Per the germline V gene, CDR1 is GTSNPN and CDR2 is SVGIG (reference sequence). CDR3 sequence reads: CAWVLQGSNTEAFF. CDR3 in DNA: TGTGCCTGGGTCCTCCAGGGGTCGAACACTGAAGCTTTCTTT. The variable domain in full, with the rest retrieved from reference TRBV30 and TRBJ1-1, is SQTIHQWPATLVQPVGSPLSLECTVEGTSNPNLYWYRQAAGRGLQLLFYSVGIGQISSEVPQNLSASRPQDRQFILSSKKLLLSDSGFYLCAWVLQGSNTEAFFGQGTRLTVV.

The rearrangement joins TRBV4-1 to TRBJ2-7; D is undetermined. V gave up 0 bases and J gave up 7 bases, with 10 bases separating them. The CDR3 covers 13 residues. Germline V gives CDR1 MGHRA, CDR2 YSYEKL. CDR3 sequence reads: CASSQDGLEEQYF. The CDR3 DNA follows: TGCGCCAGCAGCCAAGATGGGTTGGAGGAGCAGTACTTC.

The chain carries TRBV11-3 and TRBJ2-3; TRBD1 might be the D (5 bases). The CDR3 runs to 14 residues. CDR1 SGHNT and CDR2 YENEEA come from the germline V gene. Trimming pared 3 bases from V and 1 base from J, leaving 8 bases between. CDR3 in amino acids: CASSFGHGTDTQYF. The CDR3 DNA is TGTGCCAGCAGCTTCGGACACGGCACAGATACGCAGTATTTT.